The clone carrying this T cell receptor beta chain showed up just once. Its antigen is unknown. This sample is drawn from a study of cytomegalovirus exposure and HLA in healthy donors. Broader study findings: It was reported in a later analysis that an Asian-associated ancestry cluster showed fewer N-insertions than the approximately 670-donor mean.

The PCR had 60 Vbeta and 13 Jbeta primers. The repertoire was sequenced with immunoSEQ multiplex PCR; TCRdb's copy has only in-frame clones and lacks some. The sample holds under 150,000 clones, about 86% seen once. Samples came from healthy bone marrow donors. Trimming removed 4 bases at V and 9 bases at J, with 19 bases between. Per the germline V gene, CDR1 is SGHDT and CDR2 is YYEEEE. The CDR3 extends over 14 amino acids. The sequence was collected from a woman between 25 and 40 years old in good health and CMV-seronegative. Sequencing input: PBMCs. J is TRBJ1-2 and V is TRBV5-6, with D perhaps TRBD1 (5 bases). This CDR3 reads CASSPGLGADSYTF. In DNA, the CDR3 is TGTGCCAGCAGCCCCGGGTTAGGGGCGGACAGCTACACCTTC.